This T cell receptor beta chain was recorded in a study of CD8 T cells in ankylosing spondylitis. General observations from the study: Characteristic of ankylosing spondylitis blood, it appeared, was a TCR beta motif comprising fewer than 10 highly homologous variants. Matched ankylosing spondylitis synovial fluid reportedly showed significant enrichment of disease-linked clones.

A quantitative 5'-RACE method, one with molecular barcodes, was used to make TCR beta libraries. TCRdb recomputed calls from the 5' RACE reads with MiXCR, one row per CDR3 protein. This sample has 120,000 or so distinct CDR3 sequences, with approximately 13% found just once. Trimming took 6 bases from V and 0 from J, leaving 17 bases between them. This CDR3 spans 16 amino acids. This clonotype was detected many times. Its target is unknown. The rearrangement joins TRBV12-3 or TRBV12-4 to TRBJ1-1; D is possibly TRBD1 (5 bases). The clonotype comes from a female donor with ankylosing spondylitis or in good health (not recorded which). Sequenced material: blood, either unsorted or a sorted T cell fraction (not recorded which). The CDR3 sequence: CASSPGEGKMNTEAFF. Here the CDR3 DNA reads TGTGCCAGCAGCCCGGGGGAGGGGAAAATGAACACTGAAGCTTTCTTT.